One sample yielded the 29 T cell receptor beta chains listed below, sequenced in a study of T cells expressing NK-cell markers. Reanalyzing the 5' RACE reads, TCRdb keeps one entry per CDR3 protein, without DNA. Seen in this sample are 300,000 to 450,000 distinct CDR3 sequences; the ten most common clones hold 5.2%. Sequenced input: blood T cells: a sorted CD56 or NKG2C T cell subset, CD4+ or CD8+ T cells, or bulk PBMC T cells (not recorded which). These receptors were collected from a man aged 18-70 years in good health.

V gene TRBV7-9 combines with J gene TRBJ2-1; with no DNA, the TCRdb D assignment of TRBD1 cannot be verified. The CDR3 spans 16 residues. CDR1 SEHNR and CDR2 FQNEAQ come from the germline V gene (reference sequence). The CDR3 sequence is CASSPYSDRVGNEQFF.

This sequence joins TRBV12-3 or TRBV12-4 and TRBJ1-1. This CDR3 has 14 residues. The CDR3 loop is CASLTWGVNTEAFF.

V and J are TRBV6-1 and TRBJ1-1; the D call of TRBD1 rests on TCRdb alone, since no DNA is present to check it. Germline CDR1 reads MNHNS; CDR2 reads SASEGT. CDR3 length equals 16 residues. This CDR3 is CASSPLQTGANTEAFF.

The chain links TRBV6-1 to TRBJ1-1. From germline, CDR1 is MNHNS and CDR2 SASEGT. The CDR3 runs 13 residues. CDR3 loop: CASNDRRSTEAFF.

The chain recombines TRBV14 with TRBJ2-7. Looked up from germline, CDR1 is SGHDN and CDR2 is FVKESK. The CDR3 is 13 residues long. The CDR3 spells CASSQGTPHEQYF.

This chain's CDR3 is CASSLGLGAKWETQYF. The chain is built from TRBV7-2 and TRBJ2-5; the D call from TCRdb, TRBD1, cannot be confirmed without DNA. This CDR3 has 16 amino acids. Germline V gives CDR1 SGHTA, CDR2 FQGNSA.

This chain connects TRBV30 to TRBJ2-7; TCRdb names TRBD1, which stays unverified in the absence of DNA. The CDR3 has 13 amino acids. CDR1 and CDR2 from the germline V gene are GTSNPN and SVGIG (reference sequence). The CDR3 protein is CACTGGSTYEQYF.

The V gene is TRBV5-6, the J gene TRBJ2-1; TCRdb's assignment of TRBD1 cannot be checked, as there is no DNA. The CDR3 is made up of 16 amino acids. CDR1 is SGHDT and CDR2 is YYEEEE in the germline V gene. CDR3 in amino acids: CASSSAGQGHYNEQFF.

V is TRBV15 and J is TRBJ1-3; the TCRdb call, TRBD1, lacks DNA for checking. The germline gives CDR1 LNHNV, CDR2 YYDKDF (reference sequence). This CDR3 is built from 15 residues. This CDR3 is CATRDISLSGNTIYF.

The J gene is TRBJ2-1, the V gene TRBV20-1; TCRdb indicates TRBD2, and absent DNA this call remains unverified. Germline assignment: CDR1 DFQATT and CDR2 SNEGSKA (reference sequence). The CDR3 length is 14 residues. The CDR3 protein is CSARRTSAGYEQFF.

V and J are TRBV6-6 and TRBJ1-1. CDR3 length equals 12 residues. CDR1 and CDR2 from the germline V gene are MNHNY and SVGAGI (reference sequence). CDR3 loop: CASSYGAMAAFF.

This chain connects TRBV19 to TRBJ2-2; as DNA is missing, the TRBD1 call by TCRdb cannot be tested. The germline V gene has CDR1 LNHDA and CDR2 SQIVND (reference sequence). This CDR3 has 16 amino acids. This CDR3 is CASSIYRGQTTGELFF.

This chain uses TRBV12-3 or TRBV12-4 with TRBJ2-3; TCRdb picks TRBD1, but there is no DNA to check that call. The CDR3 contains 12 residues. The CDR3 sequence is CASSFQGYTQYF.

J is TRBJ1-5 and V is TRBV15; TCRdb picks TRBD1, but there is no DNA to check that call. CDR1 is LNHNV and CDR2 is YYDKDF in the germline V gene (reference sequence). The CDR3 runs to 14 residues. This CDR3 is CATSSGQVAQPQHF. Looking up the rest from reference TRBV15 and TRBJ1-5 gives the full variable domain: DAMVIQNPRYQVTQFGKPVTLSCSQTLNHNVMYWYQQKSSQAPKLLFHYYDKDFNNEADTPDNFQSRRPNTSFCFLDIRSPGLGDTAMYLCATSSGQVAQPQHFGDGTRLSIL.

The CDR3 loop is CASSEVLGRTPDTQYF. The chain carries TRBV6-1 and TRBJ2-3. Germline CDR1 reads MNHNS; CDR2 reads SASEGT. The CDR3 sequence is 16 residues long.

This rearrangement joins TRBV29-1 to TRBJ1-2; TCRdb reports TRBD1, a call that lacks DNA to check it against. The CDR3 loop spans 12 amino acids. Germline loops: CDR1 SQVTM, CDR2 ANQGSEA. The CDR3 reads CSARRGPYGYTF.

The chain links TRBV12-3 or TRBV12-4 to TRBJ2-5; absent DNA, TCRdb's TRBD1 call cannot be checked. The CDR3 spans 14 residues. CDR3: CASSKDRDQGTQYF.

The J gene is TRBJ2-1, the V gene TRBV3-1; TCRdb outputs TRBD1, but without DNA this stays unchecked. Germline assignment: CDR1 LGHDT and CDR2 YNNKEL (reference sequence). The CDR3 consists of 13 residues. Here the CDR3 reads CASSRGQAGEQFF.

CDR3 loop: CASSWDLPEKLFF. The chain employs TRBV7-9 and TRBJ1-4. Per the germline V gene, CDR1 is SEHNR and CDR2 is FQNEAQ (reference sequence). The length of the CDR3 is 13 residues.

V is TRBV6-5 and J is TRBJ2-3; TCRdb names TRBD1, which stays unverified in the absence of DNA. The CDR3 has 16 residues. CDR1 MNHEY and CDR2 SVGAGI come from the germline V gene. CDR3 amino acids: CASSSGQFDGTDTQYF.

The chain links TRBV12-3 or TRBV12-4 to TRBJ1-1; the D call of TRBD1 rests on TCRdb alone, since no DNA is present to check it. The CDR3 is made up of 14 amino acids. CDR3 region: CASSALTDRDEAFF.

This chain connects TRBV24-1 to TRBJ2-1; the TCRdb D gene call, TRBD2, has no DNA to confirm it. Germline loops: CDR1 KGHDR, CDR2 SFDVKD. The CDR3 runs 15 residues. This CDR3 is CATSERRGNRNEQFF.

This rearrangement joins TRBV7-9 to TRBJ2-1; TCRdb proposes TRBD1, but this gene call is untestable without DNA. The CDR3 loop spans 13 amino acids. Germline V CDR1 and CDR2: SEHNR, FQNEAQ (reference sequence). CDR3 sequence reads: CASRSQGNNEQFF.

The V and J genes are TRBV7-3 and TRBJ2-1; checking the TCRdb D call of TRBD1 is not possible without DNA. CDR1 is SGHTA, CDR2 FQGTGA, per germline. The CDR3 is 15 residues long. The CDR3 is CASSLTPDTVNEQFF. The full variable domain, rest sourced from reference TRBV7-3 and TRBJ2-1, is GAGVSQTPSNKVTEKGKYVELRCDPISGHTALYWYRQSLGQGPEFLIYFQGTGAADDSGLPNDRFFAVRPEGSVSTLKIQRTERGDSAVYLCASSLTPDTVNEQFFGPGTRLTVL.

CDR3 residues: CASSVNRGRDTQYF. The rearrangement uses TRBV9 and TRBJ2-3; TCRdb gives TRBD2 as the D gene, but with no DNA this cannot be confirmed. The CDR3 covers 14 residues. Germline loops: CDR1 SGDLS, CDR2 YYNGEE.

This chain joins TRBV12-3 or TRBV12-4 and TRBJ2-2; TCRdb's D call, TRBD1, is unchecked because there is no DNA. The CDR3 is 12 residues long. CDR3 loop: CASSRTEGDVFF.

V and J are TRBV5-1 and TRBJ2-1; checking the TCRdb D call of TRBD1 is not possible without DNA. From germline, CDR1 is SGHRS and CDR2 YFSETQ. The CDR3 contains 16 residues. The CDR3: CASTITGGLIYNEQFF.

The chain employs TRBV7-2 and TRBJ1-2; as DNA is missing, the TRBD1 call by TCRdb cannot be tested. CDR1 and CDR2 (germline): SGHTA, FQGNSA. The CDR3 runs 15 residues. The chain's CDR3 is CASSLYRSSGYGYTF.

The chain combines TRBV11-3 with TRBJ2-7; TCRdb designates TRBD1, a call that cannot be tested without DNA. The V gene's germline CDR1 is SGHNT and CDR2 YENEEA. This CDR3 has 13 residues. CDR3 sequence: CASSLNRADEQYF.